This entry lists 20 T cell receptor beta chains sequenced from one sample in a study of blood T cells in healthy people across ages (dated by TCRdb to the mid-2010s). Library preparation was by 5' RACE. Sequencer: Illumina HiSeq 2500. A second PCR of roughly 7 to 11 cycles was run with a J-beta primer mix and a sample-barcoded 5' primer. The raw public reads went through TCRdb reprocessing: fastp at Q25, MiXCR clone calling, in-frame beta chains kept. Here each entry gathers all rows of one CDR3 protein and keeps the most common genes and DNA. The sample table records around 1,500,000 distinct CDR3 sequences; about 43% of these occur just once. Clones ranked in the top ten supply roughly 8.2% of the sample. What was sequenced was blood. These receptors originate from a woman younger than 35 in good health.

This clonotype was picked up many times. The gene calls are TRBV2 and TRBJ2-1, with unresolved D. In germline, CDR1 is SNHLY, CDR2 FYNNEI. This CDR3 is built from 10 residues. Trimming removed 8 bases from V and 6 bases from J, with 5 bases in between. CDR3 in amino acids: CASRGNEQFF. DNA of the CDR3: TGTGCCAGCCGAGGCAATGAGCAGTTCTTC.

The rearrangement uses TRBV5-5 and TRBJ1-3; 9 bases match TRBD1. After removal of 4 bases from V and 2 bases from J, the junction contained 7 bases not matched to a gene. The CDR3 runs 16 residues. Germline CDR1 is SGHKS and CDR2 is YYEKEE (reference sequence). The CDR3, as DNA: TGTGCCAGCAGCACAAGCGGGACAGGGACTGGAAACACCATATATTTT. Translation: CASSTSGTGTGNTIYF.

This chain joins TRBV12-3 or TRBV12-4 and TRBJ2-3; D not certain. The CDR3 length is 14 residues. V shed 6 bases and J shed 4 bases, with 14 bases lying between them. The CDR3 nucleotides are TGTGCCAGCAGCTGGGCAGTGATGGCAGATACGCAGTATTTT. Amino acid sequence: CASSWAVMADTQYF.

The V gene is TRBV20-1, the J gene TRBJ1-1; maybe TRBD1 (6 bases). Germline CDR1 is DFQATT and CDR2 is SNEGSKA (reference sequence). There are 12 residues in the CDR3. The CDR3 is CIGAGERTEAFF. The CDR3 DNA is TGCATTGGGGCAGGGGAGCGAACTGAAGCTTTCTTT.

The chain has TRBV20-1 and TRBJ1-2; 8 bases agree with TRBD1. The germline gives CDR1 DFQATT, CDR2 SNEGSKA (reference sequence). CDR3 length: 16 amino acids. With 3 bases clipped from V and 2 bases from J, the junction kept 11 bases outside the gene matches. The CDR3 protein is CSARGGDRRLNYGYTF. The DNA of the CDR3 is TGCAGTGCTAGGGGGGGGGACAGGAGGCTAAACTATGGCTACACCTTC.

The chain combines TRBV21-1 with TRBJ1-2. TRBV21-1 is assigned pseudogene status. The CDR3 is made up of 13 amino acids. The CDR3 region is CASSKALVCGCTF. As DNA, the CDR3 is TGTGCCAGCAGCAAAGCACTTGTCTGTGGCTGCACCTTC.

The chain couples TRBV29-1 to TRBJ2-1; TRBD2 matches 10 bases. The junction had 8 bases not matched to a gene; V was cut back by 7 bases and J by 8 bases. CDR3 length equals 13 residues. Germline CDR1 SQVTM, CDR2 ANQGSEA. The DNA of the CDR3 is TGCAGCGCCAGCGGGAGGGCCAGAGATGAGCAGTTCTTC. Amino acids: CSASGRARDEQFF.

This chain links TRBV15 with TRBJ1-5, with a tentative D call TRBD1 (6 bases). V dropped 1 base and J dropped 2 bases, with 12 bases sitting between them. Germline V CDR1 and CDR2: LNHNV, YYDKDF (reference sequence). The CDR3 spans 16 residues. CDR3 nucleotide sequence: TGTGCCACCAGCAGAGGGGGGGGCTGGGGCAATCAGCCCCAGCATTTT. Encoded protein: CATSRGGGWGNQPQHF.

Remarks on this clonotype: Relative to the germline gene, one junction end is altered; a read error may explain this. The chain has TRBV7-9 and TRBJ2-2; D could derive from TRBD1 or TRBD2 (5 bases each). From germline, CDR1 is SEHNR and CDR2 FQNEAQ (reference sequence). This CDR3 is built from 15 residues. The DNA for the CDR3 is TGTGCCTGCAGCTTAGTGGGGACCTGGACCGGGGAGCTGTTTTTT. Translation: CACSLVGTWTGELFF.

J is TRBJ2-1 and V is TRBV19; 11 bases map to TRBD2. The CDR3 extends over 15 amino acids. Germline V gene sequence: CDR1 LNHDA, CDR2 SQIVND (reference sequence). Losses at the gene ends were 6 bases for V and 10 bases for J; bases not matched to a gene: 11. The CDR3 sequence is CASRSLAGGWSEQFF. DNA of the CDR3: TGTGCCAGTAGAAGCCTAGCGGGAGGCTGGAGCGAGCAGTTCTTC.

This clonotype was seen only a few times. J is TRBJ2-3 and V is TRBV4-2; TRBD2 matches at 9 bases. Germline CDR1 is LGHNA and CDR2 is YNFKEQ. The CDR3 length is 17 residues. The trim removed 4 bases at V and 4 bases at J, leaving 12 bases unmatched. The CDR3 spells CASSPEGGGGASDTQYF. The CDR3, as DNA: TGTGCCAGCAGCCCCGAGGGGGGCGGGGGGGCCTCAGATACGCAGTATTTT.

There are a few counts of this clonotype. The chain's CDR3 is CAISGLLPGQQSYEQYF. In DNA form, the CDR3 reads TGTGCCATCAGTGGCCTTCTCCCGGGACAGCAATCCTACGAGCAGTACTTC. The genes are TRBV10-3 and TRBJ2-7; TRBD1 aligns across 7 bases. The V gene's germline CDR1 is ENHRY and CDR2 SYGVKD. The CDR3 spans 17 residues. J gave up 1 base and V 4 bases, and 13 bases lay outside the gene matches.

This clonotype was recorded a few times. J is TRBJ2-5 and V is TRBV7-2, with 7 bases fitting TRBD1. The germline V gene has CDR1 SGHTA and CDR2 FQGNSA. The length of the CDR3 is 13 residues. J lost 4 bases, V lost 7 bases, and 6 bases had no gene match. The CDR3 protein is CASNQRGLETQYF. CDR3 in DNA: TGTGCCAGCAACCAAAGGGGGCTAGAGACCCAGTACTTC.

Only a few counts were recorded for this clonotype. V usage is TRBV5-1 and J usage is TRBJ2-7; tentative D call: TRBD1 (5 bases). There are 12 residues in the CDR3. V was pared by 6 bases and J by 5 bases, with 12 bases between. CDR1 is SGHRS, CDR2 YFSETQ, per germline. As DNA, the CDR3 is TGCGCCAGCACCTCATCCAGGGACGAGCAGTACTTC. It codes for CASTSSRDEQYF.

CDR3 residues: CASSGGQGGGYTF. The CDR3 nucleotides are TGCGCCAGCAGTGGGGGACAGGGCGGTGGCTACACCTTC. This chain connects TRBV10-2 to TRBJ1-2, with 9 bases fitting TRBD1. CDR1 and CDR2 (germline): WSHSY, SAAADI. The CDR3 runs 13 residues. J gave up 7 bases and V 4 bases, and 4 bases lay outside the gene matches.

This clonotype has only a few counts. V is TRBV15 and J is TRBJ2-3; D might be TRBD1 (6 bases). Germline CDR1 is LNHNV and CDR2 is YYDKDF (reference sequence). V was clipped by 5 bases and J by 2 bases, with 23 bases between them. CDR3 length: 18 residues. The CDR3 nucleotides read TGTGCCACCAGCCCAGGGGATGGGGGTTCGGGTATCACAGATACGCAGTATTTT. Translation gives CATSPGDGGSGITDTQYF.

This chain connects TRBV9 to TRBJ2-1, with 9 bases that match TRBD2. The CDR3 is 15 amino acids. Germline values: CDR1 SGDLS, CDR2 YYNGEE. After removal of 4 bases from V and 1 base from J, the junction contained 3 bases not matched to a gene. CDR3 amino acids: CASSLAGESYNEQFF. DNA for the CDR3: TGTGCCAGCAGCTTAGCGGGGGAGTCCTACAATGAGCAGTTCTTC.

This clonotype was counted only a few times. The V and J genes are TRBV20-1 and TRBJ2-3; TRBD2 aligns across 8 bases. This CDR3 comprises 16 residues. Trimming took 3 bases from V and 1 from J; bases not matched to a gene: 9. Germline CDR1 and CDR2: DFQATT and SNEGSKA (reference sequence). The CDR3: CSASGGGAQGTDTQYF. The CDR3 DNA follows: TGCAGTGCTAGCGGGGGGGGTGCCCAGGGCACAGATACGCAGTATTTT.

J is TRBJ1-6 and V is TRBV20-1, with D unresolved. The CDR3 is 14 amino acids. V shed 7 bases and J shed 0 bases, with 10 bases lying between them. From germline, CDR1 is DFQATT and CDR2 SNEGSKA (reference sequence). The CDR3 is CSVPLTSYNSPLHF. As DNA, the CDR3 is TGCAGTGTCCCATTGACCTCCTATAATTCACCCCTCCACTTT.

The chain combines TRBV7-9 with TRBJ1-3; no reliable D call. Germline V CDR1 and CDR2: SEHNR, FQNEAQ (reference sequence). The length of the CDR3 is 11 residues. Trimming cost V 3 bases and J 6 bases, with 3 bases left between them. The CDR3 region is CASSFENTIYF. CDR3 nucleotides: TGTGCCAGCAGCTTTGAAAACACCATATATTTT.